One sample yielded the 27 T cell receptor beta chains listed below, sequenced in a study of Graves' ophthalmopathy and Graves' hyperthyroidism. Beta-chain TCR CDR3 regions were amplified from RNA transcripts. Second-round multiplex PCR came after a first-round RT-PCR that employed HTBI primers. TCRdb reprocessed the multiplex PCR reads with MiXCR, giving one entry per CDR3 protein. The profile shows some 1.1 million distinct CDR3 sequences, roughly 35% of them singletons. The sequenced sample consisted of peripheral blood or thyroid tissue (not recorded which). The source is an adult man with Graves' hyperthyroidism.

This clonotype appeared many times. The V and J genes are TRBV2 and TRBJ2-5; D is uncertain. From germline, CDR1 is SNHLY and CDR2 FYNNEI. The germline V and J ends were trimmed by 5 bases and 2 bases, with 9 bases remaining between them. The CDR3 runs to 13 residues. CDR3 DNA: TGTGCCAGCAGTCCCCGTCTACAAGAGACCCAGTACTTC. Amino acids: CASSPRLQETQYF.

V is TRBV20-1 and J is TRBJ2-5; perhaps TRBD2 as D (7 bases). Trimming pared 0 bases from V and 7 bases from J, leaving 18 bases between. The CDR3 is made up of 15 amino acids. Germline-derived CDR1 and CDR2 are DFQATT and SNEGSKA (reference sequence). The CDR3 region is CSARDGGGAAGTQYF. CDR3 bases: TGCAGTGCTAGAGACGGAGGGGGGGCTGCGGGGACCCAGTACTTC.

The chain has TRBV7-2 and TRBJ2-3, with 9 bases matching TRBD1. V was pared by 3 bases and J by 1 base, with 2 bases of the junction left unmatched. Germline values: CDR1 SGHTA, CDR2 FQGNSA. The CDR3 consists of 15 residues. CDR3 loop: CASSLRTGGTDTQYF. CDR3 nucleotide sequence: TGTGCCAGCAGCTTGAGGACAGGGGGCACAGATACGCAGTATTTT.

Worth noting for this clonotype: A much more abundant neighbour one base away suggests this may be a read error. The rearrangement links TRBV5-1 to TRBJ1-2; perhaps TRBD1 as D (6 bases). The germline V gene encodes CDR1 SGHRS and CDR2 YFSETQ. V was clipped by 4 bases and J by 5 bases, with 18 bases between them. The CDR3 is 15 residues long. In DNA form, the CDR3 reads TGCGCCAGCAGCAAGGACAGCGAAGCGACGTATGGCTACACCTTC. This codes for CASSKDSEATYGYTF.

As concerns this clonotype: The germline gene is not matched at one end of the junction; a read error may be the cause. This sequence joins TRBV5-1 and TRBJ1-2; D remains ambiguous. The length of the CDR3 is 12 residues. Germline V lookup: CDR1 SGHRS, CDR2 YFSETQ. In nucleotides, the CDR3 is TGCGCCAGCAGCTCGGAAAACTATGGCTACATCTTC. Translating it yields CASSSENYGYIF.

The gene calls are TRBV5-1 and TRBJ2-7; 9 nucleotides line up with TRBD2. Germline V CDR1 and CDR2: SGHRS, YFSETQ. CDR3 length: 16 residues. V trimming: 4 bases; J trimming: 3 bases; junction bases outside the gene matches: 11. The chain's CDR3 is CASSAKTSGLGYEQYF. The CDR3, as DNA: TGCGCCAGCAGCGCAAAGACTAGCGGATTAGGCTACGAGCAGTACTTC.

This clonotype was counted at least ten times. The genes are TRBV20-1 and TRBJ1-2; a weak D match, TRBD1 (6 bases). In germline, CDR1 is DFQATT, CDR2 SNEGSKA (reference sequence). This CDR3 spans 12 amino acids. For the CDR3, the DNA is TGCAGACCCACGGGGGCGGTGTCTGGCTACACCTTC. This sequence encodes CRPTGAVSGYTF.

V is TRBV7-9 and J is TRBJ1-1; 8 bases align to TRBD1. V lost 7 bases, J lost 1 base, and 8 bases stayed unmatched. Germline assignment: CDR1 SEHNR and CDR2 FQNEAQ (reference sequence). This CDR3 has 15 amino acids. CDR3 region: CASMTGAPSNTEAFF. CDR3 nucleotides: TGTGCCAGCATGACAGGGGCGCCCTCGAACACTGAAGCTTTCTTT.

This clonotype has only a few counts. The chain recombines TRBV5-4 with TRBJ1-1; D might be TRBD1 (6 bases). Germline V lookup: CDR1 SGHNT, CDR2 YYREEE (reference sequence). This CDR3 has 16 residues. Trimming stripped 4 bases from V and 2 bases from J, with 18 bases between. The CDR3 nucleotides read TGTGCCAGCAGCCCCGTCCCAGGGGACTCAAACACTGAAGCTTTCTTT. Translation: CASSPVPGDSNTEAFF.

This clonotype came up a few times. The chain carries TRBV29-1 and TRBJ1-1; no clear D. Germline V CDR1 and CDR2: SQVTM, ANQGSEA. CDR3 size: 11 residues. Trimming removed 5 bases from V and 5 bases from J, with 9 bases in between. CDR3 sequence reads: CSVRPGTEAFF. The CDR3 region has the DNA TGCAGCGTTCGTCCTGGAACTGAAGCTTTCTTT.

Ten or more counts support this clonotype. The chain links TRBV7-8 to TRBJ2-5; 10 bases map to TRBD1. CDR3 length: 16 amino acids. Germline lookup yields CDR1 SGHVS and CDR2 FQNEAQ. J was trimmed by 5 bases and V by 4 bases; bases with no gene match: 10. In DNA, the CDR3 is TGTGCCAGCAGCTCCCCCGGGACAGGGGAGCTGGAGACCCAGTACTTC. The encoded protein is CASSSPGTGELETQYF. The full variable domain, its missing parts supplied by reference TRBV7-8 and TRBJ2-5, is GAGVSQSPRYKVAKRGQDVALRCDPISGHVSLFWYQQALGQGPEFLTYFQNEAQLDKSGLPSDRFFAERPEGSVSTLKIQRTQQEDSAVYLCASSSPGTGELETQYFGPGTRLLVL.

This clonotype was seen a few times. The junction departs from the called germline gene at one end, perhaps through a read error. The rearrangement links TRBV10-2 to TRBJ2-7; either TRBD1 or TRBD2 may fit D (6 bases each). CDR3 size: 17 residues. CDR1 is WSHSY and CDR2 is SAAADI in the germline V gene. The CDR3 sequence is CASSYFSRTAGPYEQYF. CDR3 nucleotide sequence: TGTGCCAGCAGTTATTTCTCTAGGACAGCGGGCCCCTACGAGCAGTACTTC.

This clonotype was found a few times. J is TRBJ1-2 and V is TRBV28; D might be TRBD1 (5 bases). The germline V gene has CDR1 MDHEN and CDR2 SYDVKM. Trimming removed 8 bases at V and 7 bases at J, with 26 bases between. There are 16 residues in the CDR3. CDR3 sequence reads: CASHVVAGRTPPGYTF. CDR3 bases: TGTGCCAGCCACGTGGTCGCAGGGCGGACCCCGCCTGGCTACACCTTC.

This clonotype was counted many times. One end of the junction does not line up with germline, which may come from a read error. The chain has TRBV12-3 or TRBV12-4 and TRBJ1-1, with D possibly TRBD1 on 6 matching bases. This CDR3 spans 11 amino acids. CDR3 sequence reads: CASSYGQGPIF. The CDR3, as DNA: TGTGCCAGCAGTTATGGGCAGGGGCCGATCTTT.

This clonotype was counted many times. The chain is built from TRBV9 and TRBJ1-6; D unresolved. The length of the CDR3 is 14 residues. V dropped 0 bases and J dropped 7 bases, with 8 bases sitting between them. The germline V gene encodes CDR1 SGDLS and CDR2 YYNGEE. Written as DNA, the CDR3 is TGTGCCAGCAGCGTAGCGCTGTCAAATTCACCCCTCCACTTT. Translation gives CASSVALSNSPLHF.

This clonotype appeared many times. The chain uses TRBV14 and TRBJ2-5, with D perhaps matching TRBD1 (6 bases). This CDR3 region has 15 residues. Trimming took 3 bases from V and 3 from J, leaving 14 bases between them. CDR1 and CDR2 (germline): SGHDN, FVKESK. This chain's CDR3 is CASSHFVEGEETQYF. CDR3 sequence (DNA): TGTGCCAGCAGCCATTTTGTCGAGGGGGAAGAGACCCAGTACTTC.

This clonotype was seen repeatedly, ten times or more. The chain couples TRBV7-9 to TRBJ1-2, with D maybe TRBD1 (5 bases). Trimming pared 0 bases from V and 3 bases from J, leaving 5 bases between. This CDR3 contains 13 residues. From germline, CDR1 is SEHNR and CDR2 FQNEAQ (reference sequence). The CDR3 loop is CASSLAGDYGYTF. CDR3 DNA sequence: TGTGCCAGCAGCTTAGCAGGGGACTATGGCTACACCTTC.

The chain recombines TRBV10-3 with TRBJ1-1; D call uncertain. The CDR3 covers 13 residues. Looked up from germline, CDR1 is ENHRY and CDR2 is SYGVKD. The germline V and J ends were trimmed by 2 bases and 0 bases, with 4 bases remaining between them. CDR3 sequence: CAISERLNTEAFF. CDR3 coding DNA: TGTGCCATCAGTGAGAGGTTGAACACTGAAGCTTTCTTT.

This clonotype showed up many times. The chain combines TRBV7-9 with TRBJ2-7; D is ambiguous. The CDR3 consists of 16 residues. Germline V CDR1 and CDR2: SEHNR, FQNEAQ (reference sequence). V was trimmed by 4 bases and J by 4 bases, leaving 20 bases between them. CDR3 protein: CASSSLTGSSAYEQYF. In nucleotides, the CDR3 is TGTGCCAGCAGCTCCCTAACTGGCTCCTCGGCATACGAGCAGTACTTC.

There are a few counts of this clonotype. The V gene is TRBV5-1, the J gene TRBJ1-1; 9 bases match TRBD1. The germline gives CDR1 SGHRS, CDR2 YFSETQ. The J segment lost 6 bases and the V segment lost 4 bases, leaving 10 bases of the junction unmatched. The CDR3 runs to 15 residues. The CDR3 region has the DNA TGCGCCAGCAGCGACCCATCGACAGGGGGGGCTGAAGCTTTCTTT. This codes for CASSDPSTGGAEAFF.

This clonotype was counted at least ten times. In DNA form, the CDR3 reads TGTGCCAGCAGCTTAGTTGGCGGATACCCCTCCTACGAGCAGTACTTC. This translates into CASSLVGGYPSYEQYF. The chain couples TRBV11-2 to TRBJ2-7, with unresolved D. The CDR3 runs to 16 residues. Germline-derived CDR1 and CDR2 are SGHAT and FQNNGV. The germline V and J ends were trimmed by 1 base and 0 bases, with 13 bases remaining between them.

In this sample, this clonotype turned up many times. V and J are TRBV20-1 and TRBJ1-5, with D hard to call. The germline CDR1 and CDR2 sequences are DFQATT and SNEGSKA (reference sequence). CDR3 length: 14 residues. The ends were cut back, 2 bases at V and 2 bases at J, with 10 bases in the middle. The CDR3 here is CSARSPEGNQPQHF. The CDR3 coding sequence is TGCAGTGCTAGATCCCCAGAGGGCAATCAGCCCCAGCATTTT.

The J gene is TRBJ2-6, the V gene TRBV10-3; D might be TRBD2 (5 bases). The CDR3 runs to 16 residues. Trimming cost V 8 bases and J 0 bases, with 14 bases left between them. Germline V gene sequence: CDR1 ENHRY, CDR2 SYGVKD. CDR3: CAIGEFGDSGANVLTF. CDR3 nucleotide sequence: TGTGCCATCGGGGAGTTTGGGGACTCTGGGGCCAACGTCCTGACTTTC.

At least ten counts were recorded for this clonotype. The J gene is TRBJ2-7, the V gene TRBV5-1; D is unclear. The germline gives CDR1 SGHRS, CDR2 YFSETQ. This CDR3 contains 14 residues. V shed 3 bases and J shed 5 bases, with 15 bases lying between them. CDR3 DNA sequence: TGCGCCAGCAGCTCGCTGCGAGGATCAAACGAGCAGTACTTC. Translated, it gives CASSSLRGSNEQYF. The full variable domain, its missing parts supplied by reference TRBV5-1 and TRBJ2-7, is KAGVTQTPRYLIKTRGQQVTLSCSPISGHRSVSWYQQTPGQGLQFLFEYFSETQRNKGNFPGRFSGRQFSNSRSEMNVSTLELGDSALYLCASSSLRGSNEQYFGPGTRLTVT.

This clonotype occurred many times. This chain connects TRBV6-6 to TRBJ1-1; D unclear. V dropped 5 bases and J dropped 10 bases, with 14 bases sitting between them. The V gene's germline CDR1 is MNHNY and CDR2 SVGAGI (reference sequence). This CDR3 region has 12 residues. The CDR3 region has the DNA TGTGCCAGCAGTGAACAAAACCTGGGAGCTTTCTTT. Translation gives CASSEQNLGAFF.

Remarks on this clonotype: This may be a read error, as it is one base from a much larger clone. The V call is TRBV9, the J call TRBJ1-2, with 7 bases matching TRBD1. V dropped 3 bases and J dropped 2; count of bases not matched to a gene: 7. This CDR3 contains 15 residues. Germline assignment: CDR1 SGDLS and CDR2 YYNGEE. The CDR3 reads CASSAGDSVNYGYTF. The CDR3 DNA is TGTGCCAGCAGCGCTGGGGACAGCGTAAACTATGGCTACACCTTC.

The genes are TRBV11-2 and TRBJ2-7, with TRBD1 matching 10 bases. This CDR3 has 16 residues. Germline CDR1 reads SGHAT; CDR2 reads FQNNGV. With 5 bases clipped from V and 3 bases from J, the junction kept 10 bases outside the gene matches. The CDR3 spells CASSLTGTGDSYEQYF. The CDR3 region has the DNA TGTGCCAGCAGCCTGACCGGGACAGGGGACAGCTACGAGCAGTACTTC.